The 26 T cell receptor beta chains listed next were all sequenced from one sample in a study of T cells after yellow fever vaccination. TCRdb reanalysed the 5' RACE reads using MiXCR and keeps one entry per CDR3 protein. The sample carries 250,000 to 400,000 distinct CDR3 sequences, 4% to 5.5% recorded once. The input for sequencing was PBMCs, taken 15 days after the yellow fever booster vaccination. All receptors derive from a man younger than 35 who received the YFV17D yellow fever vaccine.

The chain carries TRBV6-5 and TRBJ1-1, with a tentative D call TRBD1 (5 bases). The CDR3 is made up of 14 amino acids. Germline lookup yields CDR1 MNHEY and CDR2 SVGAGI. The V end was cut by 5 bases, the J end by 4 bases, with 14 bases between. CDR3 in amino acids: CASSTRRGVTEAFF. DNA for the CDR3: TGTGCCAGCAGTACCCGCCGGGGGGTCACTGAAGCTTTCTTT.

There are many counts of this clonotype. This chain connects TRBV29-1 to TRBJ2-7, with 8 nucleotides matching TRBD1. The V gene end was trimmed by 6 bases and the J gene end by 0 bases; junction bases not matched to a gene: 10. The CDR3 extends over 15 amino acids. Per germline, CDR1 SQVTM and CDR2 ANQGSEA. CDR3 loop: CSVEQTGDNSYEQYF. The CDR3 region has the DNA TGCAGCGTAGAACAGACAGGGGACAACTCCTACGAGCAGTACTTC.

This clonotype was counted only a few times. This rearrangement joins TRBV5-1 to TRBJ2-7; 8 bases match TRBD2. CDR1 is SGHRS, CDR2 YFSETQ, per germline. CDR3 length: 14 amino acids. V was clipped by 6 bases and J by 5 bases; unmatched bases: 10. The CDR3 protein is CASNPRGGDHEQYF. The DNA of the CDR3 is TGCGCCAGCAACCCTCGGGGGGGGGACCACGAGCAGTACTTC.

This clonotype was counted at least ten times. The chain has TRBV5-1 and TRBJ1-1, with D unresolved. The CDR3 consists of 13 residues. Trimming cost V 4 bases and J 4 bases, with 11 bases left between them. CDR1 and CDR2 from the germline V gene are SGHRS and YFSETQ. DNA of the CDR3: TGCGCCAGCAGCGAGACGGGAGGCACTGAAGCTTTCTTT. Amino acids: CASSETGGTEAFF.

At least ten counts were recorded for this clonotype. The CDR3 sequence is CASSIQGGDSPLHF. In DNA form, the CDR3 reads TGTGCCAGCAGCATACAAGGGGGGGATTCACCCCTCCACTTT. This sequence joins TRBV7-2 and TRBJ1-6; TRBD1 might be the D (6 bases). This CDR3 has 14 amino acids. Looked up from germline, CDR1 is SGHTA and CDR2 is FQGNSA. Trimming took off 5 bases at V and 8 bases at J, with 13 bases between the two ends.

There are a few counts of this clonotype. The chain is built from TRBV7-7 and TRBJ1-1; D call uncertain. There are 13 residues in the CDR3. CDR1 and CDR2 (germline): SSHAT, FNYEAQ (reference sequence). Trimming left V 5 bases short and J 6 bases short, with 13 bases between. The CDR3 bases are TGTGCCAGCAGCGTTGGAGAGGGCTCTGAAGCTTTCTTT. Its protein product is CASSVGEGSEAFF.

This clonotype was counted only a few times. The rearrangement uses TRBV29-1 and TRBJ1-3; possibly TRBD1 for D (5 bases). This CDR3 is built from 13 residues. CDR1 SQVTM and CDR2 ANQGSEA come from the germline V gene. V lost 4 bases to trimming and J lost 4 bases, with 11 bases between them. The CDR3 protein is CSVGQSSGNTIYF. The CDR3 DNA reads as TGCAGCGTTGGACAGTCGTCGGGAAACACCATATATTTT.

In DNA, the CDR3 is TGCGCCAGCAGCCAGGACAGGCCGGGACAAGATACGCAGTATTTT. It translates to CASSQDRPGQDTQYF. The rearrangement links TRBV4-1 to TRBJ2-3; 7 bases fit TRBD1. The CDR3 loop spans 15 amino acids. V lost 3 bases, J lost 5 bases, and 8 bases stayed unmatched. Germline-derived CDR1 and CDR2 are MGHRA and YSYEKL.

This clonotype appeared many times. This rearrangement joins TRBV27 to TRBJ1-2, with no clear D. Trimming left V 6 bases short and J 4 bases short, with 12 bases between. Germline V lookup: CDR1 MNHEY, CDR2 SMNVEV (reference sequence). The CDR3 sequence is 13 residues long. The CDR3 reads CASSPRPLYGYTF. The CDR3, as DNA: TGTGCCAGCAGCCCCCGGCCCCTCTATGGCTACACCTTC.

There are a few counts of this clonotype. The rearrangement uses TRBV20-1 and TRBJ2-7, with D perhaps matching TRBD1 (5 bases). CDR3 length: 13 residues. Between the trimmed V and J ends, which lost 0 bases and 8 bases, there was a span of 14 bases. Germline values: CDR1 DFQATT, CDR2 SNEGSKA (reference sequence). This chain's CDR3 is CSARDPRAYQQYF. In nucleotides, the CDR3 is TGCAGTGCTAGAGATCCCAGGGCTTACCAGCAGTACTTC.

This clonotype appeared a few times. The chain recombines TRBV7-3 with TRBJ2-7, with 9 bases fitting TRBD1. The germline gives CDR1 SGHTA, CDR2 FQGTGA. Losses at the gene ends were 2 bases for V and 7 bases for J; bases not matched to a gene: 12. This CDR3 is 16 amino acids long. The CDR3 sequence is CASSLVDDRGAGEQYV. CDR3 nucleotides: TGTGCCAGCAGCTTAGTGGATGACAGGGGGGCGGGAGAGCAGTACGTC.

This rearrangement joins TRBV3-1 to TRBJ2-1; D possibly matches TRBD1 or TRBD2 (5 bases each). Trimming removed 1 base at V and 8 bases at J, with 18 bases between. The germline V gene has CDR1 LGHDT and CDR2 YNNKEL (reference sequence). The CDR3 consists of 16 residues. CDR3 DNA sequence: TGTGCCAGCAGCCAAGCTACGGGACGCGACCTGGATGAGCAGTTCTTC. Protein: CASSQATGRDLDEQFF.

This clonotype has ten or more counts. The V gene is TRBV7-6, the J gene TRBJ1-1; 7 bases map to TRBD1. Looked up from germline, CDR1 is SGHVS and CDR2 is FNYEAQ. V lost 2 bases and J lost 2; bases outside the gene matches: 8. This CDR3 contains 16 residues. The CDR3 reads CASSLRGRGRNTEAFF. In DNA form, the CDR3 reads TGTGCCAGCAGCTTAAGGGGGCGGGGACGTAACACTGAAGCTTTCTTT.

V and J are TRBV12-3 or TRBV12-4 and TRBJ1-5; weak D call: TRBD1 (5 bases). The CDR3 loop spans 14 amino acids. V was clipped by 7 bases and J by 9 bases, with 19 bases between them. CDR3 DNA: TGTGCCAGCATCGATGGGGACGTAGACAGGCCCCAGCATTTT. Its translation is CASIDGDVDRPQHF.

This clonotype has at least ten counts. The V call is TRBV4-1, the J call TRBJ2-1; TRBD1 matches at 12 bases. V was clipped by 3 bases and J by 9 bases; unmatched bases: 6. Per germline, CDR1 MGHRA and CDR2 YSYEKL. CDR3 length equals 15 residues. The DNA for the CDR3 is TGCGCCAGCAGCCAGTCCGGGACAGGGGGCGGTGAGCAGTTCTTC. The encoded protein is CASSQSGTGGGEQFF.

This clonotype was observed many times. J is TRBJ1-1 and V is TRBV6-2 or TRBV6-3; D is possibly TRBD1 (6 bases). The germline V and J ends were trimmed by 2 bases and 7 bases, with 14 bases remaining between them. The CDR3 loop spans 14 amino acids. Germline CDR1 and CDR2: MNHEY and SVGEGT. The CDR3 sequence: CASSYRGAEREAFF. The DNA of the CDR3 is TGTGCCAGCAGTTACCGGGGGGCGGAACGTGAAGCTTTCTTT.

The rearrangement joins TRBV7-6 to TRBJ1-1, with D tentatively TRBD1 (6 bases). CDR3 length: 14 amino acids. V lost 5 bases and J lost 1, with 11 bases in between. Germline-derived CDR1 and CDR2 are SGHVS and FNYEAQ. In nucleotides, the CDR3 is TGTGCCAGCAGCCCTACGGACAGGAACACTGAAGCTTTCTTT. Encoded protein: CASSPTDRNTEAFF.

DNA of the CDR3: TGCGCCAGCAGCGACGCTCCCCCCCCATTGTGCCCCGGGGAGCTGTTTTTT. Protein sequence: CASSDAPPPLCPGELFF. The genes are TRBV5-1 and TRBJ2-2; D unresolved. The V end was cut by 4 bases, the J end by 6 bases, with 22 bases between. The CDR3 covers 17 residues. The germline V gene encodes CDR1 SGHRS and CDR2 YFSETQ.

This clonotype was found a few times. As DNA, the CDR3 is TGTGCCAGCAGTTTACGAGGGGGGGCCTCCTCTGGGGCCAACGTCCTGACTTTC. Translating gives CASSLRGGASSGANVLTF. This sequence joins TRBV12-3 or TRBV12-4 and TRBJ2-6; D perhaps matches TRBD2 (7 bases). The V gene lost 2 bases and the J gene lost 0 bases, with 14 bases spanning the gap. The length of the CDR3 is 18 residues.

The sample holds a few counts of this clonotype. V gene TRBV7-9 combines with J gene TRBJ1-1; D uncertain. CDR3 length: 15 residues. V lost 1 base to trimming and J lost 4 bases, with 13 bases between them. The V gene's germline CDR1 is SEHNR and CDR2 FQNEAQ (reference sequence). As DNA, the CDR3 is TGTGCCAGCAGCTTAGTGGGGTTCGGGGTCACTGAAGCTTTCTTT. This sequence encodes CASSLVGFGVTEAFF.

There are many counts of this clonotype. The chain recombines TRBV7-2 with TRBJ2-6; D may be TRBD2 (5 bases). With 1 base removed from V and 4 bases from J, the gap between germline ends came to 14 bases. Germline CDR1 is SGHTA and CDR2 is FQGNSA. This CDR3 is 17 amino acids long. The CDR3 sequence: CASSLVRVLSGANVLTF. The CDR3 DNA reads TGTGCCAGCAGCTTAGTGAGGGTCCTGTCCGGGGCCAACGTCCTGACTTTC. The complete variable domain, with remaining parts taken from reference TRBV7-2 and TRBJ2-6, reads GAGVSQSPSNKVTEKGKDVELRCDPISGHTALYWYRQSLGQGLEFLIYFQGNSAPDKSGLPSDRFSAERTGGSVSTLTIQRTQQEDSAVYLCASSLVRVLSGANVLTFGAGSRLTVL.

Here the CDR3 reads CASSWWNPNTGELFF. CDR3 sequence (DNA): TGTGCCAGCAGTTGGTGGAATCCGAACACCGGGGAGCTGTTTTTT. The rearrangement joins TRBV12-3 or TRBV12-4 to TRBJ2-2; D unclear. The V end was cut by 4 bases, the J end by 0 bases, with 9 bases between. CDR3 length: 15 amino acids.

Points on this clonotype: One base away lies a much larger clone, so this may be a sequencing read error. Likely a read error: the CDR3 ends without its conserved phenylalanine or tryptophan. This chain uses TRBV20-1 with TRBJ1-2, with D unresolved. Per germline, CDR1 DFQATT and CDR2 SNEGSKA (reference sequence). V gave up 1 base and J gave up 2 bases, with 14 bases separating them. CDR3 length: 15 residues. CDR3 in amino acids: CSARALGRTNYGYTS. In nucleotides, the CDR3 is TGCAGTGCTAGAGCTCTCGGACGGACCAACTATGGCTACACCTCC.

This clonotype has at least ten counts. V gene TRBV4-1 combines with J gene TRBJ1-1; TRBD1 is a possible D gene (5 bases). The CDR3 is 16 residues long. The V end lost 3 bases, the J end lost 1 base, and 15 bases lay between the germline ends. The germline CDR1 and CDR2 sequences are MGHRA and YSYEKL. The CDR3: CASSHTPGRTNTEAFF. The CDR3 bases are TGCGCCAGCAGCCATACCCCGGGACGGACGAACACTGAAGCTTTCTTT.

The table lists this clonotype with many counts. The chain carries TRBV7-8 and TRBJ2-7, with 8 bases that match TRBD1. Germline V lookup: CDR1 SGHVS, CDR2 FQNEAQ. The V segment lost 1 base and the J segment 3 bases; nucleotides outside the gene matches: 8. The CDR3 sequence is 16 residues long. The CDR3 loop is CASSLGAGGFVYEQYF. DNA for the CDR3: TGTGCCAGCAGCTTAGGGGCAGGGGGCTTCGTCTACGAGCAGTACTTC.

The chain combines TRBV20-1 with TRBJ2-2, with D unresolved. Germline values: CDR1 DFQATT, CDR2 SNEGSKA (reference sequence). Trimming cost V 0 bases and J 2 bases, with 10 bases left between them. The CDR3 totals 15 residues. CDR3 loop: CSARDKTLNTGELFF. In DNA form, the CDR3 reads TGCAGTGCTAGAGACAAGACCCTCAACACCGGGGAGCTGTTTTTT.